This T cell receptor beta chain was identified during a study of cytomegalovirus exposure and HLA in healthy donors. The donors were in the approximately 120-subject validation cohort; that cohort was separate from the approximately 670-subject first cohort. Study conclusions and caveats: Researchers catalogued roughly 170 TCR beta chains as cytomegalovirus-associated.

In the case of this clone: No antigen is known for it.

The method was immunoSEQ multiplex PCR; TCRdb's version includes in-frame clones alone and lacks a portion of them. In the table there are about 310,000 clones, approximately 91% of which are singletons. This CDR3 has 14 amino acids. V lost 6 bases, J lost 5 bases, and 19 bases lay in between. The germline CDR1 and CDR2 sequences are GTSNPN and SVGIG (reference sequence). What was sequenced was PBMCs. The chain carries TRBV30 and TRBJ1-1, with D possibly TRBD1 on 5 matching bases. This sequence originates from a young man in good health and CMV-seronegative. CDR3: CACNQWARGTEAFF. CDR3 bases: TGTGCCTGCAACCAGTGGGCCCGGGGGACTGAAGCTTTCTTT. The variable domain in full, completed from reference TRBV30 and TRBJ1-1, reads SQTIHQWPATLVQPVGSPLSLECTVEGTSNPNLYWYRQAAGRGLQLLFYSVGIGQISSEVPQNLSASRPQDRQFILSSKKLLLSDSGFYLCACNQWARGTEAFFGQGTRLTVV.